A selection of T cell receptor beta chains follows, all from one sample in a study of shared clonotypes between healthy human individuals. Only in-frame clones appear in the TCRdb table, and some are missing; sequencing was by immunoSEQ multiplex PCR. The table lists nearly 1 million clones, approximately 80% of them singletons. Sequenced: memory CD4+ T cells sorted from blood. The receptors were sampled from a man aged 18 to 29 in good health. Both conserved end residues are part of each CDR3. The D gene is left open where the match is weak. Part of the rows lack a size; the others show once, few, many or a class for expanded clones.

clone_size	d_call	v_call	j_call	cdr3_aa	cdr3_nt
many	.	TRBV5-5	TRBJ1-5	CASSLTGTVGNQPQHF	TGTGCCAGCAGCTTGACCGGGACGGTGGGCAATCAGCCCCAGCATTTT
.	.	TRBV18	TRBJ1-6	CASSPVENSPLHF	TGTGCCAGCTCACCCGTGGAGAATTCACCCCTCCACTTT
.	TRBD2	TRBV7-9	TRBJ2-1	CASSLTSGRYEQFF	TGTGCCAGCAGCTTGACTAGCGGGAGATATGAGCAGTTCTTC
.	TRBD2	TRBV14	TRBJ2-7	CASSQNLAGIYEQYF	TGTGCCAGCAGCCAAAATCTAGCGGGAATCTACGAGCAGTACTTC
once	.	TRBV2	TRBJ2-3	CASRRQSTDTQYF	TGTGCCAGCAGACGACAGTCCACAGATACGCAGTATTTT
.	TRBD1	TRBV6-5	TRBJ2-1	CASRLTGGIEQFF	TGTGCCAGCAGACTTACAGGGGGAATTGAGCAGTTCTTC
.	TRBD1	TRBV28	TRBJ2-7	CASSASPGQGAYEQYF	TGTGCCAGCAGTGCGTCCCCGGGACAGGGGGCCTACGAGCAGTACTTC
.	.	TRBV6-5	TRBJ2-7	CASSPWSSTYEQYF	TGTGCCAGCTCCCCCTGGAGTTCCACCTACGAGCAGTACTTC
.	TRBD1	TRBV4-1	TRBJ1-2	CASSQGQGGYGYTF	TGCGCCAGCAGCCAAGGACAGGGGGGCTATGGCTACACCTTC
.	.	TRBV5-6	TRBJ1-2	CASSLDREGFRNYGYTF	TGTGCCAGCAGCTTGGACAGGGAAGGTTTCAGGAACTATGGCTACACCTTC